This T cell receptor (beta chain) derives from a study of blood T cell repertoires in COVID-19. At the level of the study: Samples came from the United States, Italy and Spain, spanning acute and convalescent COVID-19.

Under the authors' procedure: From reference gene primer amplification, estimates of nucleated cell counts were derived. Profiling relied on immunoSEQ multiplex PCR, and the TCRdb table lists in-frame clones only, not all of them. Clonal size and the V and J genes are those of that table, whereas D and trimming came from the DNA. Among around 400,000 clones, roughly nine tenths were seen once, and the ten largest hold less than 2%. The V gene lost 10 bases and the J gene lost 0 bases, with 16 bases spanning the gap. Per the germline V gene, CDR1 is SNHLY and CDR2 is FYNNEI. The CDR3 is 14 residues long.

What was sequenced was PBMCs or T cells enriched from blood (not recorded which). The TCR originated in a woman aged 25 to 39 who had recovered from COVID-19. The chain joins TRBV2 to TRBJ2-7; the D is unclear. Here the CDR3 DNA reads TGTGCCACCTCCAACATATTAATCTCCTACGAGCAGTACTTC. This codes for CATSNILISYEQYF.